Shown below are 25 T cell receptor beta chains from a single sample sequenced in a study of T cell responses to AZD1222 COVID-19 vaccine. Produced via immunoSEQ multiplex PCR; TCRdb's table is partial and in-frame only. The sample includes fewer than 150,000 clones, about 90% seen only once; the top ten take around a tenth. The source material was peripheral blood, sampled on day 0 of AZD1222 vaccination. These TCRs come from an adult in good health.

The chain combines TRBV5-5 with TRBJ2-3, with D perhaps matching TRBD1 (5 bases). The CDR3 loop spans 12 amino acids. Germline V gene sequence: CDR1 SGHKS, CDR2 YYEKEE (reference sequence). The germline V and J ends were trimmed by 4 bases and 4 bases, with 7 bases remaining between them. The CDR3, as DNA: TGTGCCAGCAGCGGCAGGGCAGATACGCAGTATTTT. As protein: CASSGRADTQYF.

The chain uses TRBV27 and TRBJ1-4, with TRBD1 matching over 8 bases. The V segment lost 5 bases and the J segment 6 bases; nucleotides outside the gene matches: 8. This CDR3 comprises 15 residues. Germline assignment: CDR1 MNHEY and CDR2 SMNVEV (reference sequence). The CDR3 DNA reads as TGTGCCAGCAGTATCCGGACAGGGAGAGATGAAAAACTGTTTTTT. Its protein product is CASSIRTGRDEKLFF.

The gene calls are TRBV6-1 and TRBJ1-2; 8 positions match TRBD1. V was pared by 2 bases and J by 5 bases, with 7 bases of the junction left unmatched. CDR3 length equals 15 residues. Germline V gene lookup returns CDR1 MNHNS and CDR2 SASEGT. The CDR3 DNA is TGTGCCAGCAGTGAAATCCGGGACAGGCCTTATGGCTACACCTTC. Protein sequence: CASSEIRDRPYGYTF.

This clone appeared once. This chain links TRBV30 with TRBJ2-2; D is perhaps TRBD2 (6 bases). This CDR3 has 11 amino acids. Trimming removed 1 base from V and 10 bases from J, with 7 bases in between. CDR1 and CDR2 from the germline V gene are GTSNPN and SVGIG (reference sequence). The CDR3 here is CAWSGGVELFF. The DNA of the CDR3 is TGTGCCTGGAGTGGGGGGGTGGAGCTGTTTTTT.

The V call is TRBV28, the J call TRBJ2-7; D remains ambiguous. Trimming pared 6 bases from V and 9 bases from J, leaving 21 bases between. Germline lookup yields CDR1 MDHEN and CDR2 SYDVKM. The CDR3 contains 14 residues. This CDR3 reads CASSREVGFRRQYF. In nucleotides, the CDR3 is TGTGCCAGCAGCCGAGAAGTGGGGTTTAGACGGCAGTACTTC.

The chain carries TRBV18 and TRBJ1-5, with TRBD1 matching over 7 bases. Germline V gives CDR1 KGHSH, CDR2 LQKENI. Trimming took 5 bases from V and 2 from J; bases not matched to a gene: 6. The CDR3 is 15 residues long. The CDR3 loop is CASSSLRGGNQPQHF. CDR3 DNA sequence: TGTGCCAGCTCATCACTCAGGGGGGGCAATCAGCCCCAGCATTTT.

This clone was seen a few times. The chain recombines TRBV5-5 with TRBJ2-5; 8 bases match TRBD1. The V segment lost 1 base and the J segment 2 bases; nucleotides outside the gene matches: 13. Germline V CDR1 and CDR2: SGHKS, YYEKEE (reference sequence). This CDR3 spans 18 amino acids. The CDR3 here is CASSLFRGTRTGQETQYF. CDR3 nucleotide sequence: TGTGCCAGCAGCTTGTTTCGTGGGACCCGGACAGGGCAAGAGACCCAGTACTTC.

The chain couples TRBV11-3 to TRBJ2-2; TRBD1 is a possible D gene (5 bases). The germline CDR1 and CDR2 sequences are SGHNT and YENEEA. The length of the CDR3 is 16 residues. V lost 4 bases, J lost 4 bases, and 16 bases lay in between. DNA for the CDR3: TGTGCCAGCAGCTCATCCCCCGACAGTTCCACCGGGGAGCTGTTTTTT. Amino acid sequence: CASSSSPDSSTGELFF.

The CDR3 DNA reads as TGTGCCAGCTCACCACAACAGGAGATGACAGATACGCAGTATTTT. This sequence encodes CASSPQQEMTDTQYF. J is TRBJ2-3 and V is TRBV18; TRBD1 is a possible D gene (5 bases). The CDR3 runs to 15 residues. Per the germline V gene, CDR1 is KGHSH and CDR2 is LQKENI. V lost 1 base, J lost 3 bases, and 11 bases lay in between.

The table lists this clone with a count of one. The chain has TRBV12-1 and TRBJ1-2; the D call of TRBD1 is as the table states it, not checked on the DNA. TRBV12-1 is recorded as a pseudogene. The CDR3 has 15 residues. The CDR3 loop is CASSLTGLANYGYTF. For the CDR3, the DNA is TGTGCCAGCAGCCTCACAGGGTTAGCTAACTATGGCTACACCTTC.

The chain links TRBV7-2 to TRBJ1-2; a weak D match, TRBD1 (6 bases). The length of the CDR3 is 14 residues. Per the germline V gene, CDR1 is SGHTA and CDR2 is FQGNSA. With 1 base removed from V and 4 bases from J, the gap between germline ends came to 10 bases. The CDR3 loop reads CASSLDGGVYGYTF. Written as DNA, the CDR3 is TGTGCCAGCAGCTTAGATGGGGGCGTCTATGGCTACACCTTC.

This chain connects TRBV6-5 to TRBJ2-1, with 16 bases identical to TRBD2. This CDR3 spans 14 amino acids. With V trimmed by 4 bases and J by 10 bases, 1 base remained unmatched. Germline V lookup: CDR1 MNHEY, CDR2 SVGAGI. Written as DNA, the CDR3 is TGTGCCAGCAGTTTGGGACTAGCGGGGGGGGAGCAGTTCTTC. It yields the protein CASSLGLAGGEQFF.

The chain carries TRBV12-3 or TRBV12-4 and TRBJ1-2, with TRBD1 as a possible D gene (6 bases). V lost 5 bases, J lost 3 bases, and 10 bases lay in between. CDR3 length equals 13 residues. DNA for the CDR3: TGTGCCAGCAGTCCCGGGACACACTATGGCTACACCTTC. It specifies CASSPGTHYGYTF.

Of note for this clone: The junction shows a germline mismatch at one end, possibly a read error. The chain employs TRBV7-7 and TRBJ2-2; 8 nucleotides agree with TRBD2. The CDR3 is 15 amino acids. The germline CDR1 and CDR2 sequences are SSHAT and FNYEAQ (reference sequence). CDR3: CASRAGTSLTGELFF. Written as DNA, the CDR3 is TGTGCTAGCAGAGCCGGGACTAGTCTCACCGGGGAGCTGTTTTTT.

The chain combines TRBV4-1 with TRBJ2-2; TRBD1 might be the D (5 bases). The CDR3 is 20 residues long. V was cut by 2 bases and J by 0 bases, with 22 bases left in between. Germline loops: CDR1 MGHRA, CDR2 YSYEKL. The CDR3 DNA reads as TGCGCCAGCAGCCAATTGAGACAGCCGGCACCTAAAGCGAACACCGGGGAGCTGTTTTTT. Translated, it gives CASSQLRQPAPKANTGELFF.

The table lists this clone with a count of one. V usage is TRBV6-5 and J usage is TRBJ1-1; 9 bases align to TRBD1. With V trimmed by 2 bases and J by 8 bases, 0 bases remained unmatched. CDR1 MNHEY and CDR2 SVGAGI come from the germline V gene. The CDR3 is 12 amino acids. The CDR3 DNA is TGTGCCAGCAGTTACACAGGGGGCGAAGCTTTCTTT. Translated, it gives CASSYTGGEAFF.

This clone was observed once. The gene calls are TRBV28 and TRBJ1-1, with 8 bases fitting TRBD1. This CDR3 region has 17 residues. The germline V gene encodes CDR1 MDHEN and CDR2 SYDVKM. The ends lost 3 bases at V and 5 bases at J; junction bases unmatched: 14. The CDR3 sequence is CASSFTPGGTARTEAFF. CDR3 in DNA: TGTGCCAGCAGTTTTACGCCAGGGGGCACGGCGAGAACTGAAGCTTTCTTT.

The rearrangement uses TRBV5-4 and TRBJ2-7; no definite D call. Looked up from germline, CDR1 is SGHNT and CDR2 is YYREEE (reference sequence). This CDR3 spans 13 amino acids. V was clipped by 0 bases and J by 3 bases, with 7 bases between them. The CDR3 sequence: CASSLGGNYEQYF. CDR3 nucleotide sequence: TGTGCCAGCAGCTTGGGAGGAAACTACGAGCAGTACTTC.

This clone was observed many times. The junction departs from germline at one end; a sequencing error may be responsible. This chain links TRBV12-3 or TRBV12-4 with TRBJ2-7, with TRBD1 matching 7 bases. The CDR3 is 12 residues long. The CDR3 bases are TGTGCCAGCAGTAAAGATGACAGGGTGGGGGACTTC. It is translated as CASSKDDRVGDF.

J is TRBJ2-7 and V is TRBV7-2, with D perhaps TRBD1 (6 bases). Germline V gene lookup returns CDR1 SGHTA and CDR2 FQGNSA. The CDR3 loop spans 14 amino acids. Trimming removed 2 bases at V and 2 bases at J, with 10 bases between. The DNA for the CDR3 is TGTGCCAGCAGCTTAAATCAGGGGCCCTACGAGCAGTACTTC. This encodes CASSLNQGPYEQYF.

The CDR3 protein is CASSTSGRVKTYGYTF. In DNA form, the CDR3 reads TGTGCCAGCAGCACAAGTGGCAGGGTAAAAACCTATGGCTACACCTTC. The chain combines TRBV21-1 with TRBJ1-2; the table's D call, TRBD1, has no DNA check behind it. TRBV21-1 is a pseudogene locus. This CDR3 comprises 16 residues.

V gene TRBV7-2 combines with J gene TRBJ2-3; D perhaps matches TRBD1 (5 bases). Germline assignment: CDR1 SGHTA and CDR2 FQGNSA. V gave up 4 bases and J gave up 2 bases, with 10 bases separating them. There are 14 residues in the CDR3. The CDR3 region has the DNA TGTGCCAGCAGCTCGATACAGGCCACAGATACGCAGTATTTT. Residues: CASSSIQATDTQYF.

The V gene is TRBV24-1, the J gene TRBJ2-7; D uncertain. Germline V CDR1 and CDR2: KGHDR, SFDVKD. V lost 3 bases to trimming and J lost 1 base, with 6 bases between them. The CDR3 loop spans 13 amino acids. Written as DNA, the CDR3 is TGTGCCACCAGTGATACCCTTTCCTACGAGCAGTACTTC. It translates to CATSDTLSYEQYF.

The chain is built from TRBV27 and TRBJ2-7; the match to TRBD2 covers 9 bases. This CDR3 is 15 amino acids long. V was pared by 4 bases and J by 3 bases, with 7 bases of the junction left unmatched. Germline V gene data show CDR1 as MNHEY and CDR2 as SMNVEV (reference sequence). This CDR3 reads CASSSEILAGYEQYF. CDR3 in DNA: TGTGCCAGCAGTTCCGAAATACTAGCGGGCTACGAGCAGTACTTC.

In regard to this clone: Its ends do not fully match the called genes, so a read error is possible. The chain carries TRBV7-9 and TRBJ2-7; 7 positions match TRBD2. The germline CDR1 and CDR2 sequences are SEHNR and FQNEAQ (reference sequence). CDR3 size: 14 residues. CDR3 amino acids: CASSLQVVAGAVEF. The CDR3 DNA follows: TGTGCCAGCAGCTTACAGGTTGTGGCGGGAGCGGTGGAATTC.